Listed below are T cell receptor beta chains from one sample, sequenced in a study of T cells in Graves' hyperthyroidism and ophthalmopathy. One entry per CDR3 protein results from TCRdb running MiXCR on the multiplex PCR reads. The table lists about 640,000 distinct CDR3 sequences, around 20% of them singletons. Sequenced material: blood. The origin of the receptors is a man aged 25-45 years with Graves' ophthalmopathy. Both conserved end residues are part of each CDR3. Each record gives: clone size, V gene, D gene, J gene, CDR3 DNA, CDR3 protein. D genes are given only for firm matches. Clone sizes are given selectively: once, few, many, or a class where the clone is expanded.

few	TRBV29-1	.	TRBJ1-1	TGCAGCGTTAAGGGCCTGAACACTGAAGCTTTCTTT	CSVKGLNTEAFF
.	TRBV19	.	TRBJ1-5	TGTGCCAGTAGTATGGAGACAGTTAGCAATCAGCCCCAGCATTTT	CASSMETVSNQPQHF
.	TRBV29-1	.	TRBJ2-7	TGCAGCGGCCGGGACGCAAGCCCCTACGAGCAGTACTTC	CSGRDASPYEQYF
.	TRBV20-1	.	TRBJ2-1	TGCAGCGTTGGAAGTACGGAGCAGTTCTTC	CSVGSTEQFF
.	TRBV6-5	TRBD1	TRBJ2-2	TGTGCCAGCAGTTCAACGACAGGGGGCAATTACGGGGAGCTGTTTTTT	CASSSTTGGNYGELFF
many	TRBV30	.	TRBJ1-5	TGTGCCTGGAGTGTACAGGAGGGTCAGCCCCAGCATTTT	CAWSVQEGQPQHF
.	TRBV6-1	.	TRBJ1-6	TGTGCCAGCAGTGTTGGGACACTGAATTCACCCCTCCACTTT	CASSVGTLNSPLHF
many	TRBV11-2	.	TRBJ1-2	TGTGCCAGCAGCCGAGGTTTGGTGTATGGCTACACCTTC	CASSRGLVYGYTF
few	TRBV20-1	.	TRBJ1-2	TGCAGTGCTAGGATGTTAGGGACACCCCAATCCGGCTACACCTTC	CSARMLGTPQSGYTF
.	TRBV5-1	TRBD2	TRBJ2-1	TGCGCCAGCAGTGCGGGAGGGCCTGGGGAGCAGTTCTTC	CASSAGGPGEQFF
.	TRBV30	.	TRBJ1-4	TGTGCCTGGAGTATCAGGGAAAAACTGTTTTTT	CAWSIREKLFF
few	TRBV12-3/TRBV12-4	TRBD1	TRBJ2-7	TGTGCCAGCAAAGGGACAGGGGCCACCTACGAGCAGTACTTC	CASKGTGATYEQYF
many	TRBV2	.	TRBJ2-7	TGTGCCAGCAGTATGAGCTCCTACGAGCAGTACTTC	CASSMSSYEQYF
many	TRBV12-3/TRBV12-4	.	TRBJ1-2	TGTGCCAGCAGCTTAAGCAGCAACTATGGCTACACCTTC	CASSLSSNYGYTF
.	TRBV7-9	TRBD1	TRBJ2-1	TGTGCCAGCAGAAGGACAGGGCCTCCCCAAGAGACCCAGTTCTTC	CASRRTGPPQETQFF
.	TRBV30	.	TRBJ2-7	TGTGCCTGGAGCGGGCCCCCTGACTACGAGCAGTACTTC	CAWSGPPDYEQYF
few	TRBV5-1	TRBD2	TRBJ2-1	TGCGCCAGCAGCCGAGCGGGAGGCCAGCAGTTCTTC	CASSRAGGQQFF